This T cell receptor beta chain appears in the sequencing data of a study of blood T cell repertoires in COVID-19. Study summary: Sample material is recorded as cDNA or gDNA derived from T cells, B-cell-depleted T cells, or PBMCs.

This table comes from immunoSEQ multiplex PCR, and its TCRdb copy is limited to in-frame clones, with some not included. The table includes roughly 190,000 clones, about 88% detected once. CDR1 is MNHEY, CDR2 SVGAGI, per germline. V was pared by 2 bases and J by 8 bases, with 12 bases between. The CDR3 extends over 13 amino acids. The V gene is TRBV6-5, the J gene TRBJ1-2; D ambiguous. The material sequenced was peripheral blood. The sequence came from a woman aged 40 to 50 who had recovered from COVID-19. CDR3 region: CASSYGLPGGYTF. For the CDR3, the DNA is TGTGCCAGCAGTTACGGCCTACCGGGGGGCTACACCTTC.